This is a list of T cell receptor beta chains from one sample in a study of T cell repertoires in cytomegalovirus infection. TCRdb re-called the reads with MiXCR, one entry per CDR3 protein. This sample has hundreds of thousands of distinct CDR3 sequences, with about 24% found just once. Sequenced material: CD8+ T cells from PBMCs. The receptors stem from a human donor in good health (CMV status not recorded). Some clones in this sample may be carry-over from other donors' samples. The CDR3 runs from the conserved cysteine through the conserved F or W. Fields, in order: J gene, clone size, D gene, V gene, CDR3 length, CDR3 protein, CDR3 DNA. D genes are given only for firm matches. For some rows the clone size is stated as once, few or many, or as a class when expanded; others skip it.

J gene: TRBJ2-5; clone size: many; D gene: .; V gene: TRBV4-3; CDR3 length: 17; CDR3 protein: CASSQGNSGIEGETQYF; CDR3 DNA: TGCGCCAGCAGCCAAGGAAATAGCGGTATAGAGGGAGAGACCCAGTACTTC
J gene: TRBJ2-7; clone size: few; D gene: .; V gene: TRBV20-1; CDR3 length: 13; CDR3 protein: CSALARGPEGQYF; CDR3 DNA: TGCAGTGCTCTCGCCCGGGGTCCGGAGGGGCAGTACTTC
J gene: TRBJ1-2; clone size: many; D gene: .; V gene: TRBV19; CDR3 length: 15; CDR3 protein: CASSMIDRTKDGYTF; CDR3 DNA: TGTGCCAGTAGTATGATTGACAGGACGAAGGATGGCTACACCTTC
J gene: TRBJ1-6; clone size: few; D gene: .; V gene: TRBV15; CDR3 length: 14; CDR3 protein: CATSLDSYNSPLHF; CDR3 DNA: TGTGCCACCAGCCTGGACAGCTATAATTCACCCCTCCACTTT
J gene: TRBJ1-3; clone size: .; D gene: .; V gene: TRBV7-6; CDR3 length: 16; CDR3 protein: CASSVGYGGSGNTIYF; CDR3 DNA: TGTGCCAGCAGCGTAGGCTACGGGGGCTCTGGAAACACCATATATTTT
J gene: TRBJ2-2; clone size: .; D gene: TRBD1; V gene: TRBV18; CDR3 length: 15; CDR3 protein: CASSPEPTGLWELFF; CDR3 DNA: TGTGCCAGCTCACCAGAACCGACAGGGCTGTGGGAGCTGTTTTTT
J gene: TRBJ2-7; clone size: many; D gene: .; V gene: TRBV12-3/TRBV12-4; CDR3 length: 12; CDR3 protein: CASGSGEDEQYF; CDR3 DNA: TGTGCCAGCGGGTCAGGGGAGGACGAGCAGTACTTC
J gene: TRBJ2-1; clone size: .; D gene: .; V gene: TRBV2; CDR3 length: 13; CDR3 protein: CASSDRGWNEQFF; CDR3 DNA: TGTGCCAGCAGTGACAGGGGATGGAATGAGCAGTTCTTC
J gene: TRBJ2-2; clone size: .; D gene: .; V gene: TRBV12-3/TRBV12-4; CDR3 length: 16; CDR3 protein: CASSSLESGAGGELFF; CDR3 DNA: TGTGCCAGCAGTTCACTGGAGTCGGGGGCGGGCGGGGAGCTGTTTTTT
J gene: TRBJ1-5; clone size: .; D gene: TRBD1; V gene: TRBV7-9; CDR3 length: 16; CDR3 protein: CASSDRDRFSNQPQHF; CDR3 DNA: TGTGCCAGCAGCGACCGGGACAGGTTTAGCAATCAGCCCCAGCATTTT
J gene: TRBJ2-2; clone size: few; D gene: .; V gene: TRBV6-5; CDR3 length: 11; CDR3 protein: CASVGSGELFF; CDR3 DNA: TGTGCCAGCGTGGGTTCCGGGGAGCTGTTTTTT
J gene: TRBJ2-5; clone size: .; D gene: TRBD1; V gene: TRBV6-8; CDR3 length: 16; CDR3 protein: CASSSSGTAYQESQYF; CDR3 DNA: TGTGCCAGCAGTTCCTCCGGGACAGCGTACCAAGAGAGCCAGTACTTC
J gene: TRBJ2-1; clone size: .; D gene: .; V gene: TRBV5-6; CDR3 length: 15; CDR3 protein: CASRSGGPLYNEQFF; CDR3 DNA: TGTGCCAGCAGATCAGGGGGGCCCCTCTACAATGAGCAGTTCTTC
J gene: TRBJ2-1; clone size: few; D gene: .; V gene: TRBV14; CDR3 length: 13; CDR3 protein: CASSQDRVNEQFF; CDR3 DNA: TGTGCCAGCAGCCAGGATAGAGTAAATGAGCAGTTCTTC
J gene: TRBJ1-1; clone size: .; D gene: TRBD1; V gene: TRBV15; CDR3 length: 16; CDR3 protein: CATSRDGTGTDTEAFF; CDR3 DNA: TGTGCCACCAGCAGAGATGGGACAGGGACTGACACTGAAGCTTTCTTT
J gene: TRBJ2-6; clone size: .; D gene: .; V gene: TRBV5-6; CDR3 length: 16; CDR3 protein: CASSLGTGTGANVLTF; CDR3 DNA: TGTGCCAGCAGCTTGGGCACAGGGACGGGGGCCAACGTCCTGACTTTC
J gene: TRBJ1-2; clone size: .; D gene: .; V gene: TRBV9; CDR3 length: 13; CDR3 protein: CASSVGWTPGYTF; CDR3 DNA: TGTGCCAGCAGCGTAGGGTGGACACCAGGCTACACCTTC
J gene: TRBJ1-1; clone size: .; D gene: .; V gene: TRBV6-5; CDR3 length: 13; CDR3 protein: CASSTSLATEAFF; CDR3 DNA: TGTGCCAGCAGTACCAGTCTAGCCACTGAAGCTTTCTTT
J gene: TRBJ2-2; clone size: .; D gene: TRBD1; V gene: TRBV29-1; CDR3 length: 14; CDR3 protein: CSVGVGQGSGELFF; CDR3 DNA: TGCAGCGTTGGAGTTGGACAGGGCTCCGGGGAGCTGTTTTTT
J gene: TRBJ1-1; clone size: .; D gene: .; V gene: TRBV5-1; CDR3 length: 18; CDR3 protein: CASSLTVLEETANTEAFF; CDR3 DNA: TGCGCCAGCAGCTTGACGGTATTGGAAGAGACAGCGAACACTGAAGCTTTCTTT
J gene: TRBJ1-4; clone size: .; D gene: .; V gene: TRBV7-9; CDR3 length: 16; CDR3 protein: CASSSRTTGFNEKLFF; CDR3 DNA: TGTGCCAGCAGCTCCCGGACGACAGGATTTAATGAAAAACTGTTTTTT
J gene: TRBJ1-2; clone size: few; D gene: .; V gene: TRBV6-5; CDR3 length: 13; CDR3 protein: CASSYSGSDGYTF; CDR3 DNA: TGTGCCAGCAGTTACTCGGGGTCAGATGGCTACACCTTC
J gene: TRBJ1-1; clone size: .; D gene: TRBD1; V gene: TRBV6-2/TRBV6-3; CDR3 length: 14; CDR3 protein: CASSRGQTNTEAFF; CDR3 DNA: TGTGCCAGCAGTCGGGGACAGACGAACACTGAAGCTTTCTTT
J gene: TRBJ2-3; clone size: few; D gene: TRBD2; V gene: TRBV29-1; CDR3 length: 18; CDR3 protein: CSVDGLAGSSVSGDTQYF; CDR3 DNA: TGCAGCGTGGATGGACTAGCGGGGTCTTCGGTTTCTGGAGATACGCAGTATTTT
J gene: TRBJ2-1; clone size: .; D gene: TRBD1; V gene: TRBV10-3; CDR3 length: 16; CDR3 protein: CAIRKVRDREYNEQFF; CDR3 DNA: TGTGCCATAAGAAAAGTAAGGGACAGGGAATACAATGAGCAGTTCTTC
J gene: TRBJ2-5; clone size: many; D gene: .; V gene: TRBV6-1; CDR3 length: 14; CDR3 protein: CATRGWGYQETQYF; CDR3 DNA: TGTGCCACCCGAGGGTGGGGGTACCAAGAGACCCAGTACTTC
J gene: TRBJ1-5; clone size: .; D gene: .; V gene: TRBV2; CDR3 length: 13; CDR3 protein: CASSDTSNQPQHF; CDR3 DNA: TGTGCCAGCAGTGACACGAGCAATCAGCCCCAGCATTTT
J gene: TRBJ2-1; clone size: .; D gene: TRBD1; V gene: TRBV5-1; CDR3 length: 15; CDR3 protein: CASSTAGQGAYEQFF; CDR3 DNA: TGCGCCAGCAGCACCGCGGGACAGGGGGCCTATGAGCAGTTCTTC